This T cell receptor beta chain was sequenced during a study of a mutant IDH1 vaccine in newly diagnosed glioma. Study at large: In some groups vaccination began 4-6 weeks post-radiotherapy; others received it with temozolomide.

Time point denoted: week 5, during vaccination. Alongside topical imiquimod, each dose of vaccine comprised 300 ug of mutant IDH1 20-mer peptide. This CDR3 is 14 amino acids long. CDR1 and CDR2 from the germline V gene are LNHDA and SQIVND (reference sequence). Trimming took off 7 bases at V and 5 bases at J, with 17 bases between the two ends. Regarding this clone: Its antigen remains unknown.

Libraries were prepared by immunoSEQ multiplex PCR; TCRdb keeps only in-frame clonotypes and omits some of them. The profile shows 25,000 to 30,000 clones, 70% to 90% of them singletons. The receptor was derived from a man between 18 and 35 years old with glioma. The chain combines TRBV19 with TRBJ1-1, with D possibly TRBD1 on 6 matching bases. The sequencing here drew on PBMCs, taken from a glioma patient whose treatment included an IDH1 peptide vaccine. DNA of the CDR3: TGTGCCAGTACCACCGGGACAAGGGTTACTGAAGCTTTCTTT. Protein: CASTTGTRVTEAFF.